This TCR beta chain was identified in a study of cytotoxic CD8 clonotypes in ibrutinib-treated CLL. Background on the study: Complete response was seen in 2 patients and partial in some 25; approximately 12 progressed and some 14 stayed remitted after a median around 68 months.

Looked up from germline, CDR1 is SGHTS and CDR2 is YDEGEE. This CDR3 has 15 residues. Germline trimming cut 5 bases from V and 10 bases from J; bases unmatched to any gene: 9. Here immunoSEQ multiplex PCR was the method, and the copy in TCRdb shows in-frame clones only, minus some. The sample has some 130,000 clones, over 75% seen once. The rearrangement joins TRBV5-8 to TRBJ1-6; 10 bases are shared with TRBD1. This clonotype originated in a human donor with chronic lymphocytic leukemia. This material consisted of PBMCs, taken after 24 months of ibrutinib treatment. The CDR3 nucleotides read TGTGCCAGCAGTTCGTCCGGGACAGGGGTGTCACCCCTCCACTTT. This encodes CASSSSGTGVSPLHF.